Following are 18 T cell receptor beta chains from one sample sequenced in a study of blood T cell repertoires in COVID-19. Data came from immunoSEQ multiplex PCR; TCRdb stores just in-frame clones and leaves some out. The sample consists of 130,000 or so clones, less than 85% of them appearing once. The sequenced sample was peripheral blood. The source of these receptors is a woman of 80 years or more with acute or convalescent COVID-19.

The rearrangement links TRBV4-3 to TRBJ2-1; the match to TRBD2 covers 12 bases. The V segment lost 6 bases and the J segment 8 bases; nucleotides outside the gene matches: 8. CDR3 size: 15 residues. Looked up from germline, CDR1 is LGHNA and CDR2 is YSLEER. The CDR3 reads CASSKLAGGGDEQFF. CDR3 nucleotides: TGCGCCAGCAGTAAACTAGCGGGAGGCGGGGATGAGCAGTTCTTC.

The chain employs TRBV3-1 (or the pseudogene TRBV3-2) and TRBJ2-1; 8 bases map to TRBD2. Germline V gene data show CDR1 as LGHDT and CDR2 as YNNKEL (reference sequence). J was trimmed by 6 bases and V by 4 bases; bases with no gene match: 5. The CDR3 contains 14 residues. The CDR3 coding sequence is TGTGCCAGCAGCCTCGGGACTAGTAGCAATGAGCAGTTCTTC. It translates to CASSLGTSSNEQFF.

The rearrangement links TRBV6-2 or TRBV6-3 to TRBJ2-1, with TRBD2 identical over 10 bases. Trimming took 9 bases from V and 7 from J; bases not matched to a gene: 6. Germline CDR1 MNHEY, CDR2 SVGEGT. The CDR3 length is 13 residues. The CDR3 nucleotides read TGTGCCAGTAGCTCGACTAGCGGGAATGAGCAGTTCTTC. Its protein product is CASSSTSGNEQFF.

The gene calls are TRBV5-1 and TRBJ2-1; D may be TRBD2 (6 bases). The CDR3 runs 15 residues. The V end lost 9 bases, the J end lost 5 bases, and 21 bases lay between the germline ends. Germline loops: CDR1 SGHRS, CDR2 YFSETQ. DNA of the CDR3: TGCGCCACCACATACACCGGGACTGGAGACAATGAGCAGTTCTTC. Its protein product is CATTYTGTGDNEQFF. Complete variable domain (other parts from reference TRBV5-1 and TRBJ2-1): KAGVTQTPRYLIKTRGQQVTLSCSPISGHRSVSWYQQTPGQGLQFLFEYFSETQRNKGNFPGRFSGRQFSNSRSEMNVSTLELGDSALYLCATTYTGTGDNEQFFGPGTRLTVL.

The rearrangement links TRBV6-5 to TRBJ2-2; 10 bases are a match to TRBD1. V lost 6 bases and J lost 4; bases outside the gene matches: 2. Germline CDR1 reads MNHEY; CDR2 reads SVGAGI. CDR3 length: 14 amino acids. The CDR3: CASRGTGVTGELFF. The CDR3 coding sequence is TGTGCCAGCAGGGGGACAGGGGTCACCGGGGAGCTGTTTTTT.

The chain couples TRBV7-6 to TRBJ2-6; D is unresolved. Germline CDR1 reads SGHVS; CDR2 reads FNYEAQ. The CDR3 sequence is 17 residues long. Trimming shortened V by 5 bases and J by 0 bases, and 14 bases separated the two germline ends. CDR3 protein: CASSHRYGSSGANVLTF. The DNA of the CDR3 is TGTGCCAGCAGCCATAGATACGGGTCCTCTGGGGCCAACGTCCTGACTTTC.

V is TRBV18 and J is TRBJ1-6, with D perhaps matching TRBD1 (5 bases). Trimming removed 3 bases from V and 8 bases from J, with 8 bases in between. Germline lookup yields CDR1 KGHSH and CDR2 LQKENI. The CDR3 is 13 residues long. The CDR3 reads CASSPRGDSPLHF. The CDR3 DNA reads TGTGCCAGCTCACCCCGGGGGGATTCACCCCTCCACTTT.

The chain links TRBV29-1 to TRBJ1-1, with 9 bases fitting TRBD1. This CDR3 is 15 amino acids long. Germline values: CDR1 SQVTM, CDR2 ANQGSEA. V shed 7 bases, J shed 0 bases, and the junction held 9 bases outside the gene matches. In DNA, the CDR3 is TGCAGCGAGCATGGACAGGGGCTAATGAACACTGAAGCTTTCTTT. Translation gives CSEHGQGLMNTEAFF.

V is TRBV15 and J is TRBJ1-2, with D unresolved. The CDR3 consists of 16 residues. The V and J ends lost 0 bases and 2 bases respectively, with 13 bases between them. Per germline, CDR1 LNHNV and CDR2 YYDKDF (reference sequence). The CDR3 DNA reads TGTGCCACCAGCAGAGATTTCGGTGTTTCCAACTATGGCTACACCTTC. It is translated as CATSRDFGVSNYGYTF. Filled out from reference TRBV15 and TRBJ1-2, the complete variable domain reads DAMVIQNPRYQVTQFGKPVTLSCSQTLNHNVMYWYQQKSSQAPKLLFHYYDKDFNNEADTPDNFQSRRPNTSFCFLDIRSPGLGDTAMYLCATSRDFGVSNYGYTFGSGTRLTVV.

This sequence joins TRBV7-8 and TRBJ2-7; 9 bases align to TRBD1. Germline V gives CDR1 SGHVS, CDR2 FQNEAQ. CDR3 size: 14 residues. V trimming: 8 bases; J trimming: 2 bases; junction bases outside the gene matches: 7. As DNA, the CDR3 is TGTGCCAGCGTTGCCGGACAGGGGACCTACGAGCAGTACTTC. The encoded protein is CASVAGQGTYEQYF. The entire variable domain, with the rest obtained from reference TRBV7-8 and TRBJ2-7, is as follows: GAGVSQSPRYKVAKRGQDVALRCDPISGHVSLFWYQQALGQGPEFLTYFQNEAQLDKSGLPSDRFFAERPEGSVSTLKIQRTQQEDSAVYLCASVAGQGTYEQYFGPGTRLTVT.

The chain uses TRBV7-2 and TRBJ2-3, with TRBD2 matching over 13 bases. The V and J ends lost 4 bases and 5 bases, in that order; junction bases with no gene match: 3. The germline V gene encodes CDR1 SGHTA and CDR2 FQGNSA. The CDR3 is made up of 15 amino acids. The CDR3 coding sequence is TGTGCCAGCAGCTGGACTAGCGGGAGTTTAGATACGCAGTATTTT. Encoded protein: CASSWTSGSLDTQYF.

The CDR3 DNA reads as TGTGCCAGCAGCTTAGCCGGGGGGGCCTCCTACAATGAGCAGTTCTTC. Amino acids: CASSLAGGASYNEQFF. The chain couples TRBV7-2 to TRBJ2-1, with 8 bases lining up with TRBD2. The CDR3 runs 16 residues. V trimming: 0 bases; J trimming: 0 bases; junction bases outside the gene matches: 1. In germline, CDR1 is SGHTA, CDR2 FQGNSA.

CDR3 residues: CASRPGTGYSPLHF. CDR3 nucleotide sequence: TGTGCCAGCAGGCCCGGGACAGGGTATTCACCCCTCCACTTT. V and J are TRBV28 and TRBJ1-6; 9 positions agree with TRBD1. J gave up 8 bases and V 6 bases, and 5 bases lay outside the gene matches. Germline V gene data show CDR1 as MDHEN and CDR2 as SYDVKM. This CDR3 region has 14 residues.

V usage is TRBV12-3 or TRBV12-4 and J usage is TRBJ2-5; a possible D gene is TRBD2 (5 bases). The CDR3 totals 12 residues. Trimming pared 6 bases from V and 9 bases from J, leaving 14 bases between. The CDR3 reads CASSKGLGSQYF. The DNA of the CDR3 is TGTGCCAGCAGCAAAGGACTGGGGTCCCAGTACTTC.

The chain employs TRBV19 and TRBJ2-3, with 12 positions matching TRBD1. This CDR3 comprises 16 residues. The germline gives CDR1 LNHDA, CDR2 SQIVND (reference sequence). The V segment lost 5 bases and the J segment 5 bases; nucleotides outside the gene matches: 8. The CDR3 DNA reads TGTGCCAGTAGTGTCGGGACAGGGGGCGGGGGAGATACGCAGTATTTT. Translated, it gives CASSVGTGGGGDTQYF.

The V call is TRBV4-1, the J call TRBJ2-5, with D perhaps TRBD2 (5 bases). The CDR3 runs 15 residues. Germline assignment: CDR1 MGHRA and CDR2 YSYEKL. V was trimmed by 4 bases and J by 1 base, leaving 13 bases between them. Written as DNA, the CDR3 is TGCGCCAGCAGCCTACGGGGTCTAGCCCAAGAGACCCAGTACTTC. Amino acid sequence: CASSLRGLAQETQYF.

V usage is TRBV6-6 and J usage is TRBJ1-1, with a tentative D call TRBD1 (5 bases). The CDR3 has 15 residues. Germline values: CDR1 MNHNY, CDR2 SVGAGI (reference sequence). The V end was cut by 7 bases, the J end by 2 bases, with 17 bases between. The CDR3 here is CASNQPAGLNTEAFF. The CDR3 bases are TGTGCCAGCAACCAACCGGCAGGGCTAAACACTGAAGCTTTCTTT.

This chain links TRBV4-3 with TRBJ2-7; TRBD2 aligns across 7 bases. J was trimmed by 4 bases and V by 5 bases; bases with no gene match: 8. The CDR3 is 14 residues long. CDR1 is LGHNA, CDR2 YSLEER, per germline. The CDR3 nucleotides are TGCGCCAGCAGCTTGACGGCGGGGGTTTACGAGCAGTACTTC. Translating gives CASSLTAGVYEQYF.